This T cell receptor beta chain originates from a study of somatic mutations in cytotoxic T cells in rheumatoid arthritis. The overall study: Nearly 100% purity was obtained when some V beta antibody-stained T-cell populations were flow-sorted; these included V beta1+ cells sequenced for TCRB. Overall study results and limits: Only rheumatoid arthritis patients, not healthy controls, showed CD8+ clonality increasing with age. A single CD8+ clone exceeded 20% of CD8+ cells in about an eighth of the 65 patients. A significant difference in CD8+ T-cell clonality was not found between rheumatoid arthritis patients and age-matched healthy controls.

Turning to this clone: The antigen is undetermined.

CDR3 size: 15 residues. Trimming removed 3 bases at V and 4 bases at J, with 15 bases between. Per the germline V gene, CDR1 is MRHNA and CDR2 is SNTAGT. TCRdb keeps only in-frame clones here, not all; method: immunoSEQ multiplex PCR. The sample has over 20,000 clones, roughly 87% seen once. The source material was CD8+ T cells sorted from blood. The chain recombines TRBV6-4 with TRBJ1-2, with unresolved D. The TCR originated in a middle-aged man in good health. The CDR3 spells CASSDGRRGIYGYTF. In DNA, the CDR3 is TGTGCCAGCAGTGATGGCCGGAGAGGGATCTATGGCTACACCTTC.